This T cell receptor beta chain is from a study of shared clonotypes between healthy human individuals. A few counts support this clone. Its antigen is not identified. V dropped 7 bases and J dropped 7; count of bases not matched to a gene: 8. CDR1 is SNHLY, CDR2 FYNNEI, per germline. This CDR3 is 14 amino acids long. Study findings and constraints: In this cohort, only blood was sampled, and tissue repertoires likely differ.

The split of CD4+ cells yielded CD45RA+ naive and CD45RA-negative memory subsets. Sorted-subset replicate PCRs used around 220 ng DNA, about 30,000 T cell genomes. Authors' data handling: Quality scores were absent from the junction-only immunoSEQ sequences, so filtering differed. This table comes from immunoSEQ multiplex PCR, and its TCRdb copy is limited to in-frame clones, with some not included. V and J calls plus clone size are reproduced from that table; the DNA served to infer D and trimming. In the table there are around 700,000 clones, around 72% of which are singletons. Specimen: memory CD4+ T cells sorted from blood. Described subset: CD45RA-negative fraction. This rearrangement joins TRBV2 to TRBJ1-5; 9 bases map to TRBD1. This clonotype was obtained from a woman younger than 45 in good health. This chain's CDR3 is CASNGQGMDQPQHF. Here the CDR3 DNA reads TGTGCCAGCAATGGACAGGGGATGGACCAGCCCCAGCATTTT.